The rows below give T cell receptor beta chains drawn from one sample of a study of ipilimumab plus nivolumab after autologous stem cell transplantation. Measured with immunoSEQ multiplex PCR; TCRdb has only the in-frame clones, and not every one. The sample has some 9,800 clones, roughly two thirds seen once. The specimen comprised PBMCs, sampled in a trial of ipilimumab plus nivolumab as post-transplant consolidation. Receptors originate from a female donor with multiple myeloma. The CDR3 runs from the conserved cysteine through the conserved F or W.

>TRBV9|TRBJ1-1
CASSVGASGQQNTEAFF
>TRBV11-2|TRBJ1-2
CASSLLGGYGYTF
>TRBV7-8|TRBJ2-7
CASSLSGTSYEQYF
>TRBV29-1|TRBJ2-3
CSGRGDTQYF
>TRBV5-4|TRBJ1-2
CASSLAGGGGYTF
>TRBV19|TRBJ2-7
CATRVGGGGPYEQYF
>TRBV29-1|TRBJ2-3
CSVGQGGDTQYF
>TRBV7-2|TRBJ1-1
CASSSHGAFTSTEAFF
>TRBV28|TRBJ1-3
CASTPRTDHVSGNTIYF
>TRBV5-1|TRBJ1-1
CASSPETGGGAEAFF
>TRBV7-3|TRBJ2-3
CASSLTQGTDTQYF
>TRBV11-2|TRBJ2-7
CASSRDRSTSYEQYF
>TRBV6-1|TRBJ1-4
CASSEIPGQGEEKLFF
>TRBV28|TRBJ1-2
CACGARDRYYGYTF
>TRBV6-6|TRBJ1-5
CASSYRPGLVDQPQHF
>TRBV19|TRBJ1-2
CASTPEAIKNGYTF
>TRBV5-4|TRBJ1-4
CASSLVGRQSNEKLFF
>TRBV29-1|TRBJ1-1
CSGSLSDNTEAFF
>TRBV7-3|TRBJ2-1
CASSVIVGPYNEQFF
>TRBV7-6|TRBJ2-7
CASSLVVTGRVGEQYF
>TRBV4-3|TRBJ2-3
CASSQVSFSTDTQYF
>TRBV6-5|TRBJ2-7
CASSYSDGAGEQYF
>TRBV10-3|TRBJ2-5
CAIRKDLNQETQYF
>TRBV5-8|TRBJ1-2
CASSSEQGPYGYTF
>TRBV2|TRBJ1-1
CASSERGGLNTEAFF
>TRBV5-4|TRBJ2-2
CASSSGTGETGELFF
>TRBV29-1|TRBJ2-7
CSVGTSGFGEQYF
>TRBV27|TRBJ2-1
CASRRQGSYNEQFF
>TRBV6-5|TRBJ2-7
CASSYLIRAPYEQYF
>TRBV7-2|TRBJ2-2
CASNLGPTGELFF
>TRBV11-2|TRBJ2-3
CASSPGTSGRLSADTQYF
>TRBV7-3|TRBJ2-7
CASSMTESFHEQYF
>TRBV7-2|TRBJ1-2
CASSPGPGEFGYTF
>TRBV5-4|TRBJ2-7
CASSRGTGSYEQYF
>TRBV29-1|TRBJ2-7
CSVVGQGVPYEQYF
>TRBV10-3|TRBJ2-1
CAISVQGYNEQFF
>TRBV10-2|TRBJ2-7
CASGREELYEQYF
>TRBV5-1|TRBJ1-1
CASSPRTGEVWSGAFF
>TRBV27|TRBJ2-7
CASSLLGTGRGTVYEQYF
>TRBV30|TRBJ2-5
CASLPYGTITGETQYF
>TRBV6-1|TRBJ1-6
CASRELDNGISPLHF
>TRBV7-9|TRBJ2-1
CASSLPGQGLYNEQFF
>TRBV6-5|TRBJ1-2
CASSYSNSVNGYTF